This T cell receptor beta chain was sequenced in a study of beta chain features in type 1 diabetes. Researchers reported sorting CD4+ naive, central memory, regulatory and stem cell-like memory cells via CD45RO/CCR7/CD25/CD127/CD95/CD27. The germline CDR1 and CDR2 sequences are SGHRS and YFSETQ. J gave up 4 bases and V 1 base, and 5 bases lay outside the gene matches. The CDR3 is 16 amino acids. Whole-study findings and limits: No resolution was reached here on whether HLA type influences TCRB rearrangement.

Expressed TCRB transcripts were sequenced after all isolated RNA was converted to cDNA. Method: immunoSEQ multiplex PCR; TCRdb's copy keeps in-frame clones and lacks some. The sample has a few hundred thousand clones, about 14% seen once; the top ten hold about 0.04%. This clone has a handful of counts. Its target is unknown. The sequencing input was naive CD4+ T cells from blood. This receptor was identified in a young man in good health. The V and J genes are TRBV5-1 and TRBJ2-1, with 10 bases fitting TRBD2. CDR3 nucleotide sequence: TGCGCCAGCAGCTTGATAACTAGCGGGGCATACAATGAGCAGTTCTTC. Residues: CASSLITSGAYNEQFF.